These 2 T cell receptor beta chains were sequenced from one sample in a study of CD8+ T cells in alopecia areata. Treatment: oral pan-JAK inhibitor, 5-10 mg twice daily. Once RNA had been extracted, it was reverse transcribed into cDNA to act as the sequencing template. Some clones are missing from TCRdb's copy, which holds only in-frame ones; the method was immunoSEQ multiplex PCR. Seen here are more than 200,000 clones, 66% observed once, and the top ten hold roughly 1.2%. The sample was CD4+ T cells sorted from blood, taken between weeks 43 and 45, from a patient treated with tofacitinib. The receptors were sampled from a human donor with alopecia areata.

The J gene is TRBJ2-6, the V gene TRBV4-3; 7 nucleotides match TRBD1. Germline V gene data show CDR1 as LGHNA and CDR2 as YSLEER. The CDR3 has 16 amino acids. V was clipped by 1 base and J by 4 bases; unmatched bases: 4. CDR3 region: CASSQGQGDGANVLTF. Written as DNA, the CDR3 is TGCGCCAGCAGCCAAGGGCAGGGGGACGGGGCCAACGTCCTGACTTTC.

Here the CDR3 DNA reads TGTGCCAGTAGTCTCCTTGGGGGGAACTATGGCTACACCTTC. This gives the protein CASSLLGGNYGYTF. The rearrangement uses TRBV19 and TRBJ1-2; tentatively, D is TRBD1 (5 bases). V lost 5 bases, J lost 2 bases, and 12 bases lay in between. This CDR3 contains 14 residues. Germline-derived CDR1 and CDR2 are LNHDA and SQIVND (reference sequence).